This T cell receptor (beta chain) was captured in a study of spatial heterogeneity in lung cancer. Across the study: Detection consistently yielded more beta chains than alpha chains. Each distinct TCR and UMI combination averaged more than ten appearances in raw reads. Notes on the study in general: Counts of expanded alpha and beta TCRs within tumors tracked the tumor nonsynonymous mutation count.

This clonotype was seen a single time. Its specificity is not known. This may be a read error: a much more frequent sequence differs by one nucleotide. Since it is a stray read in a library aimed at alpha chains, this beta chain has a size that is not meaningful. The time point denotes: sample taken at primary tumor resection. The cohort: around 77 early-stage, untreated non-small cell lung cancer patients. Tumor, nontumor lung or frozen PBMC supplied whole RNA that was sequenced unsorted. TCRdb reprocessed the 5' RACE reads via MiXCR and lists one record per CDR3 protein. Of roughly 5,800 distinct CDR3 sequences listed, less than 15% are singletons. Sample: lung tumor tissue, taken at surgery. The clonotype comes from a male donor with early-stage non-small cell lung cancer.

For the CDR3, the DNA is TGTGCCAGCATTCCACAGCCCCTCGGGGGCCCACAGCCCCAGCATTTT. Protein: CASIPQPLGGPQPQHF. This sequence joins TRBV6-5 and TRBJ1-5; tentatively, D is TRBD1 (6 bases). The V end was cut by 7 bases, the J end by 7 bases, with 23 bases between. The CDR3 covers 16 residues. Per the germline V gene, CDR1 is MNHEY and CDR2 is SVGAGI.